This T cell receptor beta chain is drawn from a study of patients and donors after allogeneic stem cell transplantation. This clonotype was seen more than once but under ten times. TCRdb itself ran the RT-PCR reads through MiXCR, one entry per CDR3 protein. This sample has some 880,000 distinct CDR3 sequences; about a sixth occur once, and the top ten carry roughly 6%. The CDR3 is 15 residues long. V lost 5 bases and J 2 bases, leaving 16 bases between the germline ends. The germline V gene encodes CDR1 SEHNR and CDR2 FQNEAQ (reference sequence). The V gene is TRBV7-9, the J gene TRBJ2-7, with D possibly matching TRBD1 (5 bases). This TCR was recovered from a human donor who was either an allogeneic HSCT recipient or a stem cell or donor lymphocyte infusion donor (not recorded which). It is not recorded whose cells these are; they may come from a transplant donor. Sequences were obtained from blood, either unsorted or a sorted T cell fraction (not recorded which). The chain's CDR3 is CASSHLSTDPYEQYF. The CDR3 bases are TGTGCCAGCAGCCACCTCTCGACAGACCCCTACGAGCAGTACTTC.